A selection of T cell receptor beta chains follows, all from one sample in a study of CD8+ T cells in alopecia areata. Libraries were prepared by immunoSEQ multiplex PCR; TCRdb keeps only in-frame clonotypes and omits some of them. Of roughly 110,000 clones in the sample, around 84% were seen once. Sequenced here: CD8+ T cells sorted from blood, sampled at week 24, from a patient treated with tofacitinib. These receptors were collected from a human donor with alopecia areata. Each CDR3 is given with its conserved first and last residue. D genes are given only for firm matches. Clone size, where shown, is once, few, many, or a class for clones that have expanded.

>16|TRBJ2-4|TRBV2|NA|NA
CASSEAPRQGTDIQYF
TGTGCCAGCAGTGAAGCGCCCCGGCAGGGTACGGACATTCAGTACTTC
>10|TRBJ2-3|TRBV29-1|NA|NA
CSTGLDTQYF
TGCTCGACTGGCCTTGATACGCAGTATTTT
>14|TRBJ1-1|TRBV11-1|NA|NA
CASSRGSGHTEAFF
TGTGCCAGCAGCAGGGGTTCTGGGCACACTGAAGCTTTCTTT
>14|TRBJ2-5|TRBV7-9|NA|NA
CASSLGGFQETQYF
TGTGCCAGCAGCTTAGGAGGGTTCCAAGAGACCCAGTACTTC
>16|TRBJ2-7|TRBV4-3|NA|TRBD2
CASSHGTSGGRYEQYF
TGCGCCAGCAGCCATGGGACTAGCGGGGGGAGGTACGAGCAGTACTTC
>16|TRBJ1-2|TRBV14|NA|NA
CASSQGAFDSFFGYTF
TGTGCCAGCAGCCAAGGTGCCTTTGACAGCTTCTTCGGCTACACCTTC
>13|TRBJ1-1|TRBV7-2|NA|TRBD1
CASRERTGGEAFF
TGTGCCAGCAGGGAGCGGACAGGAGGTGAAGCTTTCTTT
>17|TRBJ1-6|TRBV4-1|few|NA
CASSQAPTQGEDSPLHF
TGCGCCAGCAGCCAAGCCCCGACACAGGGTGAGGATTCACCCCTCCACTTT
>15|TRBJ2-7|TRBV29-1|NA|NA
CSVPLGQGLTYEQYF
TGCAGCGTCCCCCTGGGGCAGGGGTTGACCTACGAGCAGTACTTC
>15|TRBJ1-2|TRBV18|NA|NA
CASSPIGDSVYGYTF
TGTGCCAGCTCTCCAATCGGCGACAGTGTCTATGGCTACACCTTC
>13|TRBJ2-7|TRBV7-8|NA|TRBD1
CASRQGDFYEQYF
TGTGCCAGCAGACAGGGGGACTTCTACGAGCAGTACTTC
>16|TRBJ2-5|TRBV5-1|NA|TRBD2
CASSFLLAGDQETQYF
TGCGCCAGCAGCTTCCTACTAGCGGGGGACCAAGAGACCCAGTACTTC
>15|TRBJ2-5|TRBV7-8|once|TRBD1
CASSEPGGGEETQYF
TGTGCCAGCAGCGAACCAGGGGGTGGGGAAGAGACCCAGTACTTC
>14|TRBJ1-5|TRBV15|NA|NA
CATSRDRGNQPQHF
TGTGCCACCAGCAGGGACAGAGGGAATCAGCCCCAGCATTTT
>13|TRBJ2-7|TRBV27|NA|TRBD2
CASSSGLAYEQYF
TGTGCCAGCAGTTCGGGACTAGCCTACGAGCAGTACTTC
>15|TRBJ2-5|TRBV4-3|NA|NA
CASSQENHYQETQYF
TGCGCCAGCAGCCAAGAAAATCACTACCAAGAGACCCAGTACTTC
>15|TRBJ2-3|TRBV7-2|NA|TRBD2
CASSLVSGGGDTQYF
TGTGCCAGCAGCTTAGTCAGCGGGGGAGGAGATACGCAGTATTTT
>14|TRBJ2-3|TRBV9|NA|NA
CASSVGGLTDTQYF
TGTGCCAGCAGCGTCGGTGGCCTTACAGATACGCAGTATTTT
>17|TRBJ2-5|TRBV7-2|few|NA
CASSPSPGPPVQETQYF
TGTGCCAGCAGCCCAAGTCCGGGACCCCCTGTACAAGAGACCCAGTACTTC
>14|TRBJ2-5|TRBV5-6|NA|TRBD1
CASSFQGAQDRQYF
TGTGCCAGCAGCTTCCAGGGGGCACAAGACCGCCAGTACTTC
>12|TRBJ1-1|TRBV7-9|NA|NA
CASSLGRGEAFF
TGTGCCAGCAGCTTAGGCCGGGGGGAAGCTTTCTTT
>15|TRBJ1-2|TRBV13|NA|TRBD1
CASSLTGGSDDGYTF
TGTGCCAGCAGCTTAACAGGGGGTTCCGACGATGGCTACACCTTC
>14|TRBJ2-1|TRBV2|NA|TRBD2
CASFSGGSYNEQFF
TGTGCCAGTTTTAGCGGGGGTTCCTACAATGAGCAGTTCTTC
>17|TRBJ1-5|TRBV7-8|NA|NA
CASSLNPTPGDNQPQHF
TGTGCCAGCAGCTTAAATCCCACCCCAGGGGACAATCAGCCCCAGCATTTT
>16|TRBJ2-1|TRBV29-1|NA|NA
CSVEGEGQSSYNEQFF
TGCAGCGTTGAAGGGGAGGGACAGTCCTCCTACAATGAGCAGTTCTTC
>17|TRBJ2-3|TRBV7-9|NA|TRBD2
CASSFIAGGLSTDTQYF
TGTGCCAGCAGCTTTATAGCGGGGGGCCTTAGCACAGATACGCAGTATTTT
>16|TRBJ2-4|TRBV7-2|NA|NA
CASSPIFRLAKNIQYF
TGTGCCAGCAGCCCGATCTTTCGACTAGCCAAAAACATTCAGTACTTC
>15|TRBJ1-3|TRBV29-1|NA|NA
CSVSRWGPSGNTIYF
TGCAGCGTTAGTAGATGGGGGCCTTCTGGAAACACCATATATTTT
>13|TRBJ1-2|TRBV11-2|NA|NA
CASSLSSNYGYTF
TGTGCCAGCAGCTTGAGCTCTAACTATGGCTACACCTTC
>15|TRBJ2-1|TRBV2|NA|NA
CASSEPGSSYNEQFF
TGTGCCAGCAGTGAACCTGGGAGCTCCTACAATGAGCAGTTCTTC
>14|TRBJ2-7|TRBV13|NA|NA
CASSFDGFSYEQYF
TGTGCCAGCAGCTTTGACGGATTCTCCTACGAGCAGTACTTC
>14|TRBJ1-2|TRBV5-6|NA|TRBD1
CASSGDRGNYGYTF
TGTGCCAGCAGCGGTGACAGGGGAAACTATGGCTACACCTTC
>11|TRBJ2-7|TRBV7-9|NA|NA
CASVIRGEQYF
TGTGCCAGCGTAATCCGAGGAGAGCAGTACTTC
>13|TRBJ2-1|TRBV2|NA|NA
CASSEGDYNEQFF
TGTGCCAGCAGTGAGGGCGATTACAATGAGCAGTTCTTC
>14|TRBJ2-1|TRBV7-6|NA|NA
CASSFPGTFDEQFF
TGTGCCAGCAGCTTCCCCGGGACGTTCGATGAGCAGTTCTTC
>16|TRBJ1-5|TRBV4-1|NA|NA
CASSRTGLSSNQPQHF
TGCGCCAGCAGCCGCACAGGTTTATCTAGCAATCAGCCCCAGCATTTT
>15|TRBJ1-5|TRBV19|once|TRBD1
CASSMGTGFAWPQHF
TGTGCCAGTAGTATGGGGACAGGGTTTGCATGGCCCCAGCATTTT
>16|TRBJ2-5|TRBV7-9|NA|TRBD1
CASSFGMQGAVETQYF
TGTGCCAGCAGCTTCGGTATGCAGGGGGCAGTGGAGACCCAGTACTTC
>15|TRBJ2-3|TRBV6-1|NA|TRBD2
CASSLLAGESDTQYF
TGTGCCAGCAGTTTACTAGCGGGGGAGTCAGATACGCAGTATTTT
>15|TRBJ2-5|TRBV7-9|NA|NA
CASSFQKTGEETQYF
TGTGCCAGCAGCTTTCAGAAAACTGGAGAAGAGACCCAGTACTTC
>16|TRBJ2-3|TRBV29-1|few|TRBD1
CSVEDADRGRADTQYF
TGCAGCGTTGAAGATGCGGACAGGGGGCGGGCAGATACGCAGTATTTT
>16|TRBJ2-3|TRBV4-1|NA|TRBD1
CASSHQPGQSTDTQYF
TGCGCCAGCAGCCACCAACCGGGACAGAGCACAGATACGCAGTATTTT
>14|TRBJ1-1|TRBV19|NA|NA
CASSAPGGALEAFF
TGTGCCAGTAGTGCACCGGGGGGTGCGCTAGAAGCTTTCTTT
>16|TRBJ2-5|TRBV19|NA|TRBD2
CASSMGLAGGTETQYF
TGTGCCAGTAGTATGGGACTAGCGGGGGGCACGGAGACCCAGTACTTC
>14|TRBJ1-1|TRBV4-1|NA|TRBD1
CASSQTGKNTEAFF
TGCGCCAGCAGCCAGACAGGGAAGAACACTGAAGCTTTCTTT
>15|TRBJ2-7|TRBV7-9|NA|TRBD1
CASSRAQGNSYEQYF
TGTGCCAGCAGCCGCGCACAGGGGAATAGCTACGAGCAGTACTTC
>17|TRBJ2-6|TRBV4-1|NA|NA
CASSQVPAGSGANVLTF
TGCGCCAGCAGCCAAGTACCCGCCGGGTCTGGGGCCAACGTCCTGACTTTC
>15|TRBJ2-5|TRBV7-9|NA|NA
CASSTQGEGQETQYF
TGTGCCAGCAGCACTCAGGGGGAGGGTCAAGAGACCCAGTACTTC
>17|TRBJ1-4|TRBV4-3|NA|NA
CASSQDHGRDSYEKLFF
TGCGCCAGCAGCCAAGATCATGGGCGTGACAGCTATGAAAAACTGTTTTTT
>14|TRBJ2-3|TRBV4-3|NA|NA
CASSQDLKTDTQYF
TGCGCCAGCAGCCAAGACCTAAAAACAGATACGCAGTATTTT
>15|TRBJ2-2|TRBV6-5|once|TRBD1
CASSYGTGGPGELFF
TGTGCCAGCAGTTACGGGACAGGGGGCCCCGGGGAGCTGTTTTTT
>14|TRBJ2-1|TRBV5-6|NA|NA
CASSLGISYNEQFF
TGTGCCAGCAGCTTAGGGATCTCCTACAATGAGCAGTTCTTC